This T cell receptor (beta chain) was profiled in a study of glioma-infiltrating T cells. Study-wide results and caveats: Shared blood CDR3 signature motifs marked patients with low tissue-blood divergence.

The germline V gene encodes CDR1 SNHLY and CDR2 FYNNEI. J was trimmed by 3 bases and V by 7 bases; bases with no gene match: 13. This CDR3 is built from 16 residues. This clonotype was picked up a small number of times. Its target is not known. The iRepertoire nested amplicon-rescue multiplex PCR amplified TCR alpha and beta CDR3s from RNA. TCRdb independently ran MiXCR on the multiplex PCR reads; one entry per CDR3 protein. The table has around 390,000 distinct CDR3 sequences, around 38% seen once; the top ten hold around 11%. The chain employs TRBV2 and TRBJ2-5; TRBD2 agrees at 8 bases. The sequence was obtained from a human donor with low-grade glioma or glioblastoma, undergoing nonglioma brain surgery, or in good health (not recorded which). Sequenced input: glioma tissue, nonneoplastic brain tissue, or PBMCs (not recorded which). DNA of the CDR3: TGTGCCAGCAAGTTTTTTGGCGGGAGGTCTGAAGAGACCCAGTACTTC. Protein sequence: CASKFFGGRSEETQYF. Full variable domain (rest looked up from reference TRBV2 and TRBJ2-5): EPEVTQTPSHQVTQMGQEVILRCVPISNHLYFYWYRQILGQKVEFLVSFYNNEISEKSEIFDDQFSVERPDGSNFTLKIRSTKLEDSAMYFCASKFFGGRSEETQYFGPGTRLLVL.